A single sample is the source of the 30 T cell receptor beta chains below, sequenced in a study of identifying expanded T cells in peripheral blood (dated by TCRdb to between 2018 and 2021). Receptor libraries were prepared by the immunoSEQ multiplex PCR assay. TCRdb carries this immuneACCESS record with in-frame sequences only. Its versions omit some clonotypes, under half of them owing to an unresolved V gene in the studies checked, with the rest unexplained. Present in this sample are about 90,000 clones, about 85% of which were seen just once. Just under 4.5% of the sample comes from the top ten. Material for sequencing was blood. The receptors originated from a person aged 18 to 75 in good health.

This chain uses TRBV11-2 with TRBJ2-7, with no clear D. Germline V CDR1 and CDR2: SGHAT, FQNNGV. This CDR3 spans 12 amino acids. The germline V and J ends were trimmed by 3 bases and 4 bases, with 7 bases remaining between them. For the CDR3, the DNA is TGTGCCAGCAGCTTTATGACTTACGAGCAGTACTTC. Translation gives CASSFMTYEQYF.

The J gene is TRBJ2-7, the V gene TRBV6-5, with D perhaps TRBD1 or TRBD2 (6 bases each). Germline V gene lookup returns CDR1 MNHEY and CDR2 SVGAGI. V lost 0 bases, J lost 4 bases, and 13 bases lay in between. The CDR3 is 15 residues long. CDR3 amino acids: CASSYSIQGRYEQYF. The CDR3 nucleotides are TGTGCCAGCAGTTACTCGATCCAGGGGAGGTACGAGCAGTACTTC.

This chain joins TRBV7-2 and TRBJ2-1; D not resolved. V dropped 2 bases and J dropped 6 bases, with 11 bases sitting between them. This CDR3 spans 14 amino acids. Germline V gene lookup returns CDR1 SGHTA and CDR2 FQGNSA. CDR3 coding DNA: TGTGCCAGCAGCTTAATGGCCCCACGCAATGAGCAGTTCTTC. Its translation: CASSLMAPRNEQFF.

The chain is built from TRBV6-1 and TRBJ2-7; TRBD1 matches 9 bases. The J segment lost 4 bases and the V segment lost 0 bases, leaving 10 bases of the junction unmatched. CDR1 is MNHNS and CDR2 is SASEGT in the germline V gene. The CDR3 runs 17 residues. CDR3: CASSEARDGTGMYEQYF. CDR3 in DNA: TGTGCCAGCAGTGAAGCGCGGGACGGGACAGGGATGTACGAGCAGTACTTC.

The CDR3 DNA is TGTGCCATCCATCCCCTCGGTGGACAGGGAGTCTATGGCTACACCTTC. Protein product: CAIHPLGGQGVYGYTF. The chain employs TRBV10-3 and TRBJ1-2; 8 bases fit TRBD1. V was clipped by 8 bases and J by 4 bases; unmatched bases: 15. There are 16 residues in the CDR3. Germline loops: CDR1 ENHRY, CDR2 SYGVKD.

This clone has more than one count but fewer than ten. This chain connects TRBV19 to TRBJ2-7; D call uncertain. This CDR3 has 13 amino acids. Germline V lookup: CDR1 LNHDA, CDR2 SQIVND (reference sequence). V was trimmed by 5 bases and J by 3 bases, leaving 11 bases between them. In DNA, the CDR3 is TGTGCCAGTAGTCGGCAGGTATTCTACGAGCAGTACTTC. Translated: CASSRQVFYEQYF.

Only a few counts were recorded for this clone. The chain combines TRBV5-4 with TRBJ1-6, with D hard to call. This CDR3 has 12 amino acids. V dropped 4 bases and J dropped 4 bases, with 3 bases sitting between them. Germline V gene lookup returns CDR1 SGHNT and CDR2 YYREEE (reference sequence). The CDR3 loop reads CASSQYNSPLHF. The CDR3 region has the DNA TGTGCCAGCAGCCAGTATAATTCACCCCTCCACTTT.

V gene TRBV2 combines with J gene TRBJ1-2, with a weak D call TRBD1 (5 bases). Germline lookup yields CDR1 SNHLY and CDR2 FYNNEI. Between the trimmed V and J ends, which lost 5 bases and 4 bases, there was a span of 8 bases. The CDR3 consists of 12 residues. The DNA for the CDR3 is TGTGCCAGCAGTTCTCAGGGCTATGGCTACACCTTC. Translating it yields CASSSQGYGYTF.

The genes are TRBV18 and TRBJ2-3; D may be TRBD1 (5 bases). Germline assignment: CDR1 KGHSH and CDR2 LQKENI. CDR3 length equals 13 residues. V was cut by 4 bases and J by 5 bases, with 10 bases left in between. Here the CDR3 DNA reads TGTGCCAGCTCACTCTCCAGGGAAGATACGCAGTATTTT. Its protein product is CASSLSREDTQYF.

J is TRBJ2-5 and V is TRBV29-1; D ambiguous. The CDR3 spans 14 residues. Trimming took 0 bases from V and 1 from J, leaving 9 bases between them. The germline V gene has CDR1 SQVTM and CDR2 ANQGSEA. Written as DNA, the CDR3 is TGCAGCGTTGAAGAATGGACCGCCCAAGAGACCCAGTACTTC. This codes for CSVEEWTAQETQYF.

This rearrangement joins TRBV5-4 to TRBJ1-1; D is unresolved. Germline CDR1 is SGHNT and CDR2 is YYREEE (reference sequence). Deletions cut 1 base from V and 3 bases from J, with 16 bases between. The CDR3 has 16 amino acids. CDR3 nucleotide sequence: TGTGCCAGCAGCTTGCATTTTCGGGGTCCGTACACTGAAGCTTTCTTT. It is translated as CASSLHFRGPYTEAFF.

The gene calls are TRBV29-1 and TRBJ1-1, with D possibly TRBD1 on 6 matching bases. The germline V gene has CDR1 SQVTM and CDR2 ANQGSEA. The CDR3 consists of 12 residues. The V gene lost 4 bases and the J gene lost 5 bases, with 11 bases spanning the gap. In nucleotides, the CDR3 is TGCAGCGTTGTCAGGGGAGGAACTGAAGCTTTCTTT. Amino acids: CSVVRGGTEAFF.

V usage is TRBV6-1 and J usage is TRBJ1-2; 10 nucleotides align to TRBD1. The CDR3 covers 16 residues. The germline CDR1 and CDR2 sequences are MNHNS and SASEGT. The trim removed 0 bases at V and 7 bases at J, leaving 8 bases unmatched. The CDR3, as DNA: TGTGCCAGCAGTGAAGCAGCGGGACAGGGGTCTACTGGCTACACCTTC. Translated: CASSEAAGQGSTGYTF.

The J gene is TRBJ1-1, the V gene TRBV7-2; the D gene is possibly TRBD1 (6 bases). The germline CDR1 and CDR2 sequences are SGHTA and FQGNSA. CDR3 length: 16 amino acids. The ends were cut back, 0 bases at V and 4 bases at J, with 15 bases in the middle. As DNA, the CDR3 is TGTGCCAGCAGCTTAGCGCTAGGGACAATCACCACTGAAGCTTTCTTT. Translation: CASSLALGTITTEAFF.

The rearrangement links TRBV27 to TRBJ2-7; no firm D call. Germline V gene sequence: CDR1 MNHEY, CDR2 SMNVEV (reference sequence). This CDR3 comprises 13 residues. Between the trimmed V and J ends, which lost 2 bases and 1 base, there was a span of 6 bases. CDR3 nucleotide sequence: TGTGCCAGCAGTTTAATGGTTTCCTACGAGCAGTACTTC. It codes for CASSLMVSYEQYF.

The CDR3 region is CASSDSLRGGTDTQYF. CDR3 sequence (DNA): TGTGCCAGCAGTGACTCTCTAAGGGGTGGGACAGATACGCAGTATTTT. The V gene is TRBV6-4, the J gene TRBJ2-3, with a possible D match to TRBD1 (5 bases). CDR3 length: 16 residues. The germline gives CDR1 MRHNA, CDR2 SNTAGT. The V and J ends lost 0 bases and 3 bases respectively, with 13 bases between them.

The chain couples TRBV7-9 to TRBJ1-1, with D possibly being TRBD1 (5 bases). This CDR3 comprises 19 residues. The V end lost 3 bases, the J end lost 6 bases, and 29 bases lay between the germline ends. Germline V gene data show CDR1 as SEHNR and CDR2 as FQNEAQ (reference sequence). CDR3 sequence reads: CASSFQGSVVWFYAAEAFF. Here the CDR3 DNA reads TGTGCCAGCAGCTTCCAGGGTAGCGTTGTGTGGTTTTATGCGGCTGAAGCTTTCTTT.

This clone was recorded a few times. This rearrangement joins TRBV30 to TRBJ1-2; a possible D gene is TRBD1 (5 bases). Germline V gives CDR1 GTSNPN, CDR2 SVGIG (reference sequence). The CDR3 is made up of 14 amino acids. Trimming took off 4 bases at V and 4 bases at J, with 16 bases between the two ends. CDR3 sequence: CAWTPKRGSYGYTF. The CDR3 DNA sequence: TGTGCCTGGACCCCCAAGAGGGGTTCCTATGGCTACACCTTC.

The CDR3 loop reads CASSYTDRSNSPLHF. The CDR3 region has the DNA TGTGCCAGCAGCTATACCGACAGGTCCAATTCACCCCTCCACTTT. The chain has TRBV7-9 and TRBJ1-6, with a tentative D call TRBD1 (6 bases). This CDR3 has 15 residues. CDR1 is SEHNR and CDR2 is FQNEAQ in the germline V gene (reference sequence). V was shortened by 4 bases and J by 7 bases, with 14 bases between the two germline ends.

The CDR3 DNA reads TGTGCCAGTGTTTCTGGACAGGGAAACTATGGCTACACCTTC. It translates to CASVSGQGNYGYTF. The chain carries TRBV6-5 and TRBJ1-2; 8 nucleotides align to TRBD1. V dropped 9 bases and J dropped 2; count of bases not matched to a gene: 8. In germline, CDR1 is MNHEY, CDR2 SVGAGI. The CDR3 is made up of 14 amino acids.

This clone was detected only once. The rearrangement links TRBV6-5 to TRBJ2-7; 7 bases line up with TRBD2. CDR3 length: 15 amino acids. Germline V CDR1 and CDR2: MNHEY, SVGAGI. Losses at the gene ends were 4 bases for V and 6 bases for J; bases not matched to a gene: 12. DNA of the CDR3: TGTGCCAGCAGTTTAGGCGGGACCCAGCGGGGCGAGCAGTACTTC. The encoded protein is CASSLGGTQRGEQYF.

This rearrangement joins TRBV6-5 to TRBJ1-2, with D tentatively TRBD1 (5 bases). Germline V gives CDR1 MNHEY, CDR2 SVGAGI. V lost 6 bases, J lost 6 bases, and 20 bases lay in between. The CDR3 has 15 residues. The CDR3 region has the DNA TGTGCCAGCAGGGGATGGGCAGGGCTTAGAGATGGCTACACCTTC. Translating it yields CASRGWAGLRDGYTF.

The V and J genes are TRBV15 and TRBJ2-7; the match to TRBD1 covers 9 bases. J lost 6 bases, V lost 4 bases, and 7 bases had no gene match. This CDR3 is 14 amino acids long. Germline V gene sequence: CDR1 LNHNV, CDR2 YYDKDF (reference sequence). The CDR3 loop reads CATSTRTGAAEQYF. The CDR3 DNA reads TGTGCCACCAGCACCCGGACAGGGGCGGCCGAGCAGTACTTC.

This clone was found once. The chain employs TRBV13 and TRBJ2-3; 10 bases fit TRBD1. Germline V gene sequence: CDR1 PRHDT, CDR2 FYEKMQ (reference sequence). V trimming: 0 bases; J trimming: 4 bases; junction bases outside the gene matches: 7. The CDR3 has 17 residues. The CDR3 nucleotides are TGTGCCAGCAGCTTAGGATCGACAGGGGGCATGGCAGATACGCAGTATTTT. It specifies CASSLGSTGGMADTQYF.

Here the CDR3 reads CASSPRTGNNSPLHF. The CDR3 DNA sequence: TGTGCCAGCAGTCCTCGGACAGGGAACAATTCACCCCTCCACTTT. The chain has TRBV6-5 and TRBJ1-6, with 8 bases identical to TRBD1. The ends lost 5 bases at V and 7 bases at J; junction bases unmatched: 7. Per the germline V gene, CDR1 is MNHEY and CDR2 is SVGAGI. The CDR3 totals 15 residues.

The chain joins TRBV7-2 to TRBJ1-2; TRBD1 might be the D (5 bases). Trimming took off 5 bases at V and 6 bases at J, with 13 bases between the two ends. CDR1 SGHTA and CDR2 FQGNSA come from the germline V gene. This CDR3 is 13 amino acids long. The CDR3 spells CASSRGVTDGYTF. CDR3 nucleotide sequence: TGTGCCAGCAGCCGAGGGGTAACGGATGGCTACACCTTC.

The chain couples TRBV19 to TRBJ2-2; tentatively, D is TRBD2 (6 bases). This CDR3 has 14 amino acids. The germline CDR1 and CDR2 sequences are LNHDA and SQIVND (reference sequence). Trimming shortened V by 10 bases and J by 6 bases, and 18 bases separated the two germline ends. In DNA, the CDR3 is TGTGCCACCAAAACCGGGTGGGGGGCCGGGGAGCTGTTTTTT. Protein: CATKTGWGAGELFF.

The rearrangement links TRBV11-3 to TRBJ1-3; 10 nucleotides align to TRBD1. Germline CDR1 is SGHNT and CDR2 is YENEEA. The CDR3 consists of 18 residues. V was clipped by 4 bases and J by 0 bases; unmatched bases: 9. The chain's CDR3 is CASSWDRGSTNSGNTIYF. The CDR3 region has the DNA TGTGCCAGCAGCTGGGACAGGGGTTCCACGAACTCTGGAAACACCATATATTTT. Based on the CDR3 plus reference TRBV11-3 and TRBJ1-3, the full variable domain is EAGVVQSPRYKIIEKKQPVAFWCNPISGHNTLYWYLQNLGQGPELLIRYENEEAVDDSQLPKDRFSAERLKGVDSTLKIQPAELGDSAVYLCASSWDRGSTNSGNTIYFGEGSWLTVV.

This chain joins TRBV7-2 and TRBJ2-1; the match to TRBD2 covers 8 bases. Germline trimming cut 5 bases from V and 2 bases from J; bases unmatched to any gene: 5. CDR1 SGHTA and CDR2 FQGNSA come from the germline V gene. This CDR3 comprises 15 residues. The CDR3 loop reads CASSPQAGAYNEQFF. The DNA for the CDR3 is TGTGCCAGCAGCCCCCAAGCGGGAGCCTACAATGAGCAGTTCTTC.

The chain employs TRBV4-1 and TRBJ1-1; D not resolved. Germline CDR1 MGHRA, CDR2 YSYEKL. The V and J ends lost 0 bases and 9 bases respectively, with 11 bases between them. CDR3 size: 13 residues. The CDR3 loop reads CASSQEIGRQAFF. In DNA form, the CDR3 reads TGCGCCAGCAGCCAAGAAATTGGCAGACAAGCTTTCTTT.